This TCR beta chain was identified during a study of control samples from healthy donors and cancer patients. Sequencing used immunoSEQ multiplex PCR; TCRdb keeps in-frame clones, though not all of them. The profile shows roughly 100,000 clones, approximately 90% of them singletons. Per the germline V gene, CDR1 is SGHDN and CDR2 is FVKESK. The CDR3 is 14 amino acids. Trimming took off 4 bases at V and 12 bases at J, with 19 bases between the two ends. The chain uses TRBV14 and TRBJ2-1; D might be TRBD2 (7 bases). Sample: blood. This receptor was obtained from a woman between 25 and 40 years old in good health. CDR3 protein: CASSRLDEGGTQFF. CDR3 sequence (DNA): TGTGCCAGCAGCCGCCTCGATGAGGGGGGGACGCAGTTCTTC.